This T cell receptor (beta chain) was profiled in a study of blood T cell repertoires in COVID-19. V shed 2 bases and J 8 bases; nucleotides not matched to a gene: 11. In germline, CDR1 is LNHDA, CDR2 SQIVND (reference sequence). This CDR3 comprises 16 residues. The count of this clone is one. Using immunoSEQ multiplex PCR, the repertoire was profiled, and TCRdb retains in-frame clones only, with some absent. The table lists about 290,000 clones, approximately 90% of them singletons. V is TRBV19 and J is TRBJ1-5, with 8 bases lining up with TRBD1. Sequencing used peripheral blood. The source is a man aged 35-49 years with acute or convalescent COVID-19. This CDR3 reads CASSIQSGGIWEPQHF. For the CDR3, the DNA is TGTGCCAGTAGTATACAGTCAGGGGGCATTTGGGAGCCCCAGCATTTT.